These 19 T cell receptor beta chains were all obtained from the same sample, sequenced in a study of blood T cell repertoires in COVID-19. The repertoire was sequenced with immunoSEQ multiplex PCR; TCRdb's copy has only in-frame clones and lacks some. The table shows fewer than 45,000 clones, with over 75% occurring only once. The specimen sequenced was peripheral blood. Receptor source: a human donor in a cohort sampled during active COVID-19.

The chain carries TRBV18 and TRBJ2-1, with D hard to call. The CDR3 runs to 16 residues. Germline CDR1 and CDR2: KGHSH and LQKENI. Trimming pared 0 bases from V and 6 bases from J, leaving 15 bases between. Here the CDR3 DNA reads TGTGCCAGCTCACCACCGGCAGACACCGCAACCAATGAGCAGTTCTTC. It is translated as CASSPPADTATNEQFF.

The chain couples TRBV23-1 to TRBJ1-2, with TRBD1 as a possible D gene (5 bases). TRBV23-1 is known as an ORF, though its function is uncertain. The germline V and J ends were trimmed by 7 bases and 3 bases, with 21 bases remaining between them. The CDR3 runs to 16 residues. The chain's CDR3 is CASTQGEVGGHYGYTF. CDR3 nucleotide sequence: TGCGCCAGCACTCAGGGTGAGGTAGGTGGCCACTATGGCTACACCTTC.

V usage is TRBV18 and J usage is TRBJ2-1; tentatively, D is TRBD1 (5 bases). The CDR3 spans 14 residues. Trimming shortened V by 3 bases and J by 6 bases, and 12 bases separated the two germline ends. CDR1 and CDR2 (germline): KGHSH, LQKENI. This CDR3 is CASSPVPRGNEQFF. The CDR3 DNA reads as TGTGCCAGCTCACCTGTCCCTAGGGGCAATGAGCAGTTCTTC.

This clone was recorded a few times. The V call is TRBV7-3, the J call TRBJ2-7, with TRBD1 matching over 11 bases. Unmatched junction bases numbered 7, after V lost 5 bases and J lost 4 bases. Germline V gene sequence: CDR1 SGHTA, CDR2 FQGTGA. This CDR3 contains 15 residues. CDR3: CASSPYGTGGYEQYF. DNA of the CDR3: TGTGCCAGCAGCCCATACGGGACAGGGGGTTACGAGCAGTACTTC.

The DNA for the CDR3 is TGTGCCAGCAGTTCCACAACGAACACTGAAGCTTTCTTT. Amino acids: CASSSTTNTEAFF. This rearrangement joins TRBV6-5 to TRBJ1-1, with unresolved D. CDR1 and CDR2 (germline): MNHEY, SVGAGI. V lost 4 bases and J lost 1, with 7 bases in between. There are 13 residues in the CDR3.

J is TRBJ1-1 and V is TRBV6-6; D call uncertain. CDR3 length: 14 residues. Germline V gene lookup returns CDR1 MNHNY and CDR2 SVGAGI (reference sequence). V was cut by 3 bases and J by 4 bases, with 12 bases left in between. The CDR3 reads CASSYPDPGTEAFF. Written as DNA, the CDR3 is TGTGCCAGCAGTTATCCAGATCCGGGCACTGAAGCTTTCTTT.

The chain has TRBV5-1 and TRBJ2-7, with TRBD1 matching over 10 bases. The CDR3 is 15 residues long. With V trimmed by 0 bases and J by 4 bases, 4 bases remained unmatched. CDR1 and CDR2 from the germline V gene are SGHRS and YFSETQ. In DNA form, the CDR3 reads TGCGCCAGCAGCTTGGGAGGGACAGGGGATTACGAGCAGTACTTC. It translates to CASSLGGTGDYEQYF.

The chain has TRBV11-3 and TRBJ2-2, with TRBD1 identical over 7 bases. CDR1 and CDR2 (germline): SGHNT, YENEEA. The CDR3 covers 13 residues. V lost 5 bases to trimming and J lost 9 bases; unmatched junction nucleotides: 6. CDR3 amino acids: CASSAKQGWELFF. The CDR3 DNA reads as TGTGCCAGCAGCGCCAAACAGGGGTGGGAGCTGTTTTTT.

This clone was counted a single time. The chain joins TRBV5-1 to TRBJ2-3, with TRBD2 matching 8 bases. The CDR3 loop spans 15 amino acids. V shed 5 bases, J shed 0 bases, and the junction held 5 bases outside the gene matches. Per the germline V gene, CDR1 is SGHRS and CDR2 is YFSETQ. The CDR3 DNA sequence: TGCGCCAGCAGTCCGAGCGGGGGAAGCACAGATACGCAGTATTTT. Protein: CASSPSGGSTDTQYF. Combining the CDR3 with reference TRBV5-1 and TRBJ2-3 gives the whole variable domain KAGVTQTPRYLIKTRGQQVTLSCSPISGHRSVSWYQQTPGQGLQFLFEYFSETQRNKGNFPGRFSGRQFSNSRSEMNVSTLELGDSALYLCASSPSGGSTDTQYFGPGTRLTVL.

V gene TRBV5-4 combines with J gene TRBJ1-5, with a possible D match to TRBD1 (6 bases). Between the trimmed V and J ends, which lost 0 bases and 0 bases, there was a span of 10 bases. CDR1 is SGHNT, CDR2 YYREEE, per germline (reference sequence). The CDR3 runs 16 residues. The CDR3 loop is CASSLGTEYSNQPQHF. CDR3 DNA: TGTGCCAGCAGCTTGGGGACAGAATATAGCAATCAGCCCCAGCATTTT.

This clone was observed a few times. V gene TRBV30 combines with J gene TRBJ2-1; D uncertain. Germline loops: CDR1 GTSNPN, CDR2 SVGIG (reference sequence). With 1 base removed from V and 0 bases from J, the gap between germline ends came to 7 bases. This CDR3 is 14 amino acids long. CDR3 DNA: TGTGCCTGGAGTGCGCGGAGCTCCTACAATGAGCAGTTCTTC. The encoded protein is CAWSARSSYNEQFF.

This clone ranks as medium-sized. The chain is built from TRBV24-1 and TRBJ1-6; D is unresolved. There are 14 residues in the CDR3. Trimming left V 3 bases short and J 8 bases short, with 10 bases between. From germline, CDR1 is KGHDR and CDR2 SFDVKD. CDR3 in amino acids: CATSDAGRDSPLHF. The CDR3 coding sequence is TGTGCCACCAGTGATGCGGGAAGGGATTCACCCCTCCACTTT.

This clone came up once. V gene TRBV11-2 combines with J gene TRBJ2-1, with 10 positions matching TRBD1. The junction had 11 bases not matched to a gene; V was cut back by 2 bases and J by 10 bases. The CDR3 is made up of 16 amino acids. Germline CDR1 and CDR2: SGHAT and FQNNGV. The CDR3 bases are TGTGCCAGCAGCTTAATTAGGGGACAGGGGTTCGGGGAGCAGTTCTTC. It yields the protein CASSLIRGQGFGEQFF.

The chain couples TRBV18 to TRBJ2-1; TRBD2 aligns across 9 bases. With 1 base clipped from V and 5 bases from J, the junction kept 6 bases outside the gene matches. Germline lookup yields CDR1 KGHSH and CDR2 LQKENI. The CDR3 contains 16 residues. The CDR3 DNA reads TGTGCCAGCTCACCACGAAGCGGGAGGACCCACAATGAGCAGTTCTTC. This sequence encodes CASSPRSGRTHNEQFF.

The CDR3 sequence is CASSKPGLADNEQFF. CDR3 bases: TGTGCCAGCAGCAAACCGGGACTAGCGGACAATGAGCAGTTCTTC. The chain carries TRBV7-3 and TRBJ2-1, with TRBD2 matching over 11 bases. The V gene end was trimmed by 5 bases and the J gene end by 5 bases; junction bases not matched to a gene: 5. The germline V gene has CDR1 SGHTA and CDR2 FQGTGA. This CDR3 comprises 15 residues.

DNA for the CDR3: TGTGCCAGCAGCCTTTATAGGGGAACCGCTAGCACAGATACGCAGTATTTT. The encoded protein is CASSLYRGTASTDTQYF. The J gene is TRBJ2-3, the V gene TRBV7-9; D may be TRBD1 (5 bases). In germline, CDR1 is SEHNR, CDR2 FQNEAQ (reference sequence). The CDR3 has 17 residues. V was trimmed by 5 bases and J by 0 bases, leaving 18 bases between them.

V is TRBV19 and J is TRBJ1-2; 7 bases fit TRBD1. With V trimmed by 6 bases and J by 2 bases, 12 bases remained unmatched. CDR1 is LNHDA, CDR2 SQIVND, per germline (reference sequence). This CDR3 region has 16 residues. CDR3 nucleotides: TGTGCCAGTAGGCACCGAGAGACAGGGTCCAACTATGGCTACACCTTC. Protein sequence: CASRHRETGSNYGYTF.

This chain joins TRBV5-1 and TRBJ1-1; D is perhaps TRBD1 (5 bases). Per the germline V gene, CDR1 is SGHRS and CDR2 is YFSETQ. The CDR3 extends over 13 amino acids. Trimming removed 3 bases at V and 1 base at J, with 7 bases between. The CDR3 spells CASSYGQNTEAFF. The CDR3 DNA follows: TGCGCCAGCAGCTACGGACAGAACACTGAAGCTTTCTTT.

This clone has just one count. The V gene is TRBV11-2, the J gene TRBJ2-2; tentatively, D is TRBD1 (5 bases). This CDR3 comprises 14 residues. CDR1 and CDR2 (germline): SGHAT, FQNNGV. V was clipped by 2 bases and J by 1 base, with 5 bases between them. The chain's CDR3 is CASSLTGNTGELFF. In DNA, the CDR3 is TGTGCCAGCAGCTTAACAGGGAACACCGGGGAGCTGTTTTTT. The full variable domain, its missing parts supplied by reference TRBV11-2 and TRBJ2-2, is EAGVAQSPRYKIIEKRQSVAFWCNPISGHATLYWYQQILGQGPKLLIQFQNNGVVDDSQLPKDRFSAERLKGVDSTLKIQPAKLEDSAVYLCASSLTGNTGELFFGEGSRLTVL.